Shown below are 4 T cell receptor beta chains from a single sample sequenced in a study of cytotoxic CD8 clonotypes in ibrutinib-treated CLL. Sequencing was performed with immunoSEQ multiplex PCR; in TCRdb, only in-frame clones are kept and a portion is missing. This repertoire shows roughly 49,000 clones, less than 85% found once; its top ten account for about 20%. The sequenced sample was PBMCs, obtained after 24 months of ibrutinib treatment. The receptors come from a human donor with chronic lymphocytic leukemia.

The chain is built from TRBV4-3 and TRBJ2-7; no clear D gene. CDR3 length: 14 residues. The germline gives CDR1 LGHNA, CDR2 YSLEER. The V gene lost 6 bases and the J gene lost 0 bases, with 12 bases spanning the gap. The CDR3 DNA reads as TGCGCCAGCAGTAGTTTGGGGATCTCCTACGAGCAGTACTTC. It specifies CASSSLGISYEQYF.

In regard to this clone: Other nucleotide sequences in the sample specify the same CDR3. The V call is TRBV5-1, the J call TRBJ2-1; D gene ambiguous. CDR1 is SGHRS and CDR2 is YFSETQ in the germline V gene. The length of the CDR3 is 12 residues. The germline V and J ends were trimmed by 0 bases and 6 bases, with 4 bases remaining between them. The CDR3 is CASSLDSNEQFF. The DNA of the CDR3 is TGCGCCAGCAGCTTGGATAGCAATGAGCAGTTCTTC.

This sequence joins TRBV7-2 and TRBJ2-2, with D maybe TRBD2 (7 bases). The CDR3 covers 16 residues. Germline lookup yields CDR1 SGHTA and CDR2 FQGNSA. Trimming cost V 0 bases and J 4 bases, with 12 bases left between them. The CDR3 coding sequence is TGTGCCAGCAGCTTAGCGGGGGGGCGCAGCACCGGGGAGCTGTTTTTT. Protein sequence: CASSLAGGRSTGELFF.

V usage is TRBV5-4 and J usage is TRBJ2-1; TRBD2 agrees at 8 bases. This CDR3 spans 15 amino acids. The trim removed 1 base at V and 2 bases at J, leaving 2 bases unmatched. Germline V lookup: CDR1 SGHNT, CDR2 YYREEE (reference sequence). The CDR3 region is CASSLTSGPYNEQFF. The CDR3 nucleotides are TGTGCCAGCAGCTTGACTAGCGGTCCCTACAATGAGCAGTTCTTC.